Below are 8 T cell receptor beta chains sequenced from a single sample in a study of blood T cell repertoires in COVID-19. This table comes from immunoSEQ multiplex PCR, and its TCRdb copy is limited to in-frame clones, with some not included. The table lists around 24,000 clones, roughly 90% of them singletons. The sequencing sample was made of peripheral blood. The receptors originated from an older man with acute or convalescent COVID-19.

The rearrangement joins TRBV15 to TRBJ2-2; no reliable D call. The germline gives CDR1 LNHNV, CDR2 YYDKDF (reference sequence). Trimming left V 0 bases short and J 6 bases short, with 8 bases between. The CDR3 is 14 amino acids. DNA of the CDR3: TGTGCCACCAGCAGAGATCGAGTAGCCGGGGAGCTGTTTTTT. Its protein is CATSRDRVAGELFF. Supplemented by reference TRBV15 and TRBJ2-2, the full variable domain reads DAMVIQNPRYQVTQFGKPVTLSCSQTLNHNVMYWYQQKSSQAPKLLFHYYDKDFNNEADTPDNFQSRRPNTSFCFLDIRSPGLGDTAMYLCATSRDRVAGELFFGEGSRLTVL.

The chain has TRBV4-1 and TRBJ1-1; D call uncertain. CDR3 size: 16 residues. The V end was cut by 1 base, the J end by 1 base, with 13 bases between. CDR1 and CDR2 (germline): MGHRA, YSYEKL. This CDR3 reads CASSQGSWPANTEAFF. The CDR3 DNA reads TGCGCCAGCAGCCAAGGGAGTTGGCCGGCGAACACTGAAGCTTTCTTT.

This clone showed up just once. The junction departs from germline at one end; a sequencing error may be responsible. V gene TRBV4-2 combines with J gene TRBJ1-4; 7 bases line up with TRBD1. The germline CDR1 and CDR2 sequences are LGHNA and YNFKEQ. The CDR3 is 15 residues long. The CDR3 loop is CASSQDRDRNGKLFF. The CDR3 bases are TGTGCCAGCAGCCAAGATCGGGACAGAAATGGAAAACTGTTTTTT.

V is TRBV5-4 and J is TRBJ1-1; D not certain. With 0 bases removed from V and 1 base from J, the gap between germline ends came to 7 bases. The CDR3 consists of 14 residues. Germline CDR1 is SGHNT and CDR2 is YYREEE (reference sequence). CDR3 protein: CASSLEMANTEAFF. The CDR3 coding sequence is TGTGCCAGCAGCTTGGAAATGGCGAACACTGAAGCTTTCTTT.

The CDR3 reads CASSPGTGGKTGELFF. CDR3 nucleotide sequence: TGCGCCAGCAGCCCTGGGACAGGAGGAAAAACCGGGGAGCTGTTTTTT. The gene calls are TRBV5-1 and TRBJ2-2; TRBD1 agrees at 8 bases. The CDR3 loop spans 16 amino acids. The germline V gene encodes CDR1 SGHRS and CDR2 YFSETQ. The V segment lost 4 bases and the J segment 5 bases; nucleotides outside the gene matches: 10.

CDR3 coding DNA: TGTGCCAGCAGTTCGTCTGGAGCCTACGAGCAGTACTTC. The encoded protein is CASSSSGAYEQYF. The V call is TRBV27, the J call TRBJ2-7; D not resolved. Trimming pared 4 bases from V and 2 bases from J, leaving 9 bases between. The CDR3 extends over 13 amino acids. Germline V gives CDR1 MNHEY, CDR2 SMNVEV (reference sequence).

In its sample, this clone was seen once. One end of the junction is discordant with germline, which a read error may explain. This chain joins TRBV27 and TRBJ2-7; 7 bases are shared with TRBD1. The germline V gene has CDR1 MNHEY and CDR2 SMNVEV (reference sequence). The CDR3 has 15 amino acids. CDR3 amino acids: CASAPGTEVSYEQYF. The CDR3 DNA is TGTGCCAGCGCGCCTGGGACAGAGGTGTCCTATGAGCAGTACTTC.

This clone has only one observation. V gene TRBV4-3 combines with J gene TRBJ2-5; 10 bases map to TRBD1. The CDR3 has 16 amino acids. The germline CDR1 and CDR2 sequences are LGHNA and YSLEER. V lost 0 bases to trimming and J lost 5 bases; unmatched junction nucleotides: 6. For the CDR3, the DNA is TGCGCCAGCAGCCAAGATTTGACAGGGGGCAGGGAGACCCAGTACTTC. Amino acids: CASSQDLTGGRETQYF.